Below are 9 T cell receptor beta chains sequenced from a single sample in a study of cytomegalovirus exposure and HLA in healthy donors. Amplification used 60 Vbeta primers and 13 Jbeta primers. TCRdb keeps only in-frame clones here, not all; method: immunoSEQ multiplex PCR. The sample includes more than 150,000 clones, over 75% of them seen just once. Specimen: PBMCs. Receptors originate from a man aged 40-50 years in good health and CMV-seropositive.

This chain uses TRBV30 with TRBJ2-5; the match to TRBD2 covers 15 bases. The V gene's germline CDR1 is GTSNPN and CDR2 SVGIG (reference sequence). J lost 1 base, V lost 2 bases, and 5 bases had no gene match. This CDR3 has 17 amino acids. The CDR3 sequence is CAWSLGLAGGVQETQYF. Here the CDR3 DNA reads TGTGCCTGGAGTCTCGGACTAGCGGGGGGGGTCCAAGAGACCCAGTACTTC.

This chain joins TRBV5-6 and TRBJ2-2, with 10 bases fitting TRBD1. The CDR3 has 16 residues. Per germline, CDR1 SGHDT and CDR2 YYEEEE. V shed 2 bases, J shed 4 bases, and the junction held 5 bases outside the gene matches. For the CDR3, the DNA is TGTGCCAGCAGCTTAAGGACAGGGGGGAGCACCGGGGAGCTGTTTTTT. This gives the protein CASSLRTGGSTGELFF.

The sample holds a few counts of this clone. The genes are TRBV9 and TRBJ1-4; TRBD1 aligns across 7 bases. CDR3 length: 16 amino acids. CDR1 and CDR2 (germline): SGDLS, YYNGEE. V lost 0 bases to trimming and J lost 2 bases; unmatched junction nucleotides: 4. The CDR3: CASSVGAGGTNEKLFF. CDR3 nucleotide sequence: TGTGCCAGCAGCGTAGGGGCAGGGGGGACTAATGAAAAACTGTTTTTT. Full variable domain (rest looked up from reference TRBV9 and TRBJ1-4): DSGVTQTPKHLITATGQRVTLRCSPRSGDLSVYWYQQSLDQGLQFLIQYYNGEERAKGNILERFSAQQFPDLHSELNLSSLELGDSALYFCASSVGAGGTNEKLFFGSGTQLSVL.

The chain combines TRBV6-1 with TRBJ1-5; 7 nucleotides agree with TRBD1. Germline loops: CDR1 MNHNS, CDR2 SASEGT. The CDR3 sequence is 15 residues long. The V and J ends lost 5 bases and 2 bases, in that order; junction bases with no gene match: 6. The CDR3, as DNA: TGTGCCAGCAGTCGACAGGGACTGGGCAATCAGCCCCAGCATTTT. The encoded protein is CASSRQGLGNQPQHF.

This clone has a handful of counts. V is TRBV2 and J is TRBJ2-2; TRBD2 matches at 13 bases. The CDR3 has 15 amino acids. Germline assignment: CDR1 SNHLY and CDR2 FYNNEI. Unmatched junction bases numbered 5, after V lost 5 bases and J lost 8 bases. This chain's CDR3 is CASSKLAGGPGELFF. The DNA of the CDR3 is TGTGCCAGCAGTAAACTAGCGGGGGGGCCGGGGGAGCTGTTTTTT.

The gene calls are TRBV5-4 and TRBJ2-3; tentatively, D is TRBD2 (5 bases). Trimming removed 0 bases at V and 0 bases at J, with 11 bases between. The CDR3 extends over 16 amino acids. Per the germline V gene, CDR1 is SGHNT and CDR2 is YYREEE (reference sequence). CDR3 DNA sequence: TGTGCCAGCAGCTTGGAGGCGCTAGCTAGCACAGATACGCAGTATTTT. The encoded protein is CASSLEALASTDTQYF. The variable domain in full, with the rest retrieved from reference TRBV5-4 and TRBJ2-3, is ETGVTQSPTHLIKTRGQQVTLRCSSQSGHNTVSWYQQALGQGPQFIFQYYREEENGRGNFPPRFSGLQFPNYSSELNVNALELDDSALYLCASSLEALASTDTQYFGPGTRLTVL.

The V call is TRBV10-3, the J call TRBJ1-5, with 10 bases aligning to TRBD1. The CDR3 spans 14 residues. Germline CDR1 ENHRY, CDR2 SYGVKD. V lost 10 bases, J lost 3 bases, and 6 bases stayed unmatched. The CDR3, as DNA: TGTGCCACCGGGACAGGGGCGAACAATCAGCCCCAGCATTTT. It translates to CATGTGANNQPQHF.

This chain uses TRBV19 with TRBJ2-4; tentatively, D is TRBD1 (5 bases). CDR1 and CDR2 (germline): LNHDA, SQIVND (reference sequence). V shed 5 bases and J shed 10 bases, with 15 bases lying between them. The CDR3 contains 13 residues. The CDR3 coding sequence is TGTGCCAGTAGTCTGCAGGGCAGTGGAATTCAGTACTTC. This translates into CASSLQGSGIQYF.

V usage is TRBV5-6 and J usage is TRBJ1-6, with D possibly TRBD1 on 6 matching bases. Germline V CDR1 and CDR2: SGHDT, YYEEEE. The germline V and J ends were trimmed by 2 bases and 7 bases, with 13 bases remaining between them. This CDR3 spans 15 amino acids. CDR3 DNA sequence: TGTGCCAGCAGCTTACAGGGAAGATGGAATTCACCCCTCCACTTT. Encoded protein: CASSLQGRWNSPLHF. The full variable domain, rest sourced from reference TRBV5-6 and TRBJ1-6, is DAGVTQSPTHLIKTRGQQVTLRCSPKSGHDTVSWYQQALGQGPQFIFQYYEEEERQRGNFPDRFSGHQFPNYSSELNVNALLLGDSALYLCASSLQGRWNSPLHFGNGTRLTVT.